This TCR beta chain was identified in a study of blood T cell repertoires in COVID-19. As for the study in general: The United States, Italy and Spain supplied acute and convalescent COVID-19 samples. The cDNA or gDNA used as material had been derived from T cells, B-cell-depleted T cells, or PBMCs.

In the study's own analysis: From reference gene primer amplification, estimates of nucleated cell counts were derived. Libraries were prepared by immunoSEQ multiplex PCR; TCRdb keeps only in-frame clonotypes and omits some of them. V, J and clone size are taken as reported in that table, and D and trimming were inferred from the DNA itself. The sample holds 90,000 to 110,000 clones; over 70% are singletons and the top ten take roughly 7%. This clone was seen a few times. V dropped 5 bases and J dropped 10; count of bases not matched to a gene: 4. Germline V gene lookup returns CDR1 SNHLY and CDR2 FYNNEI. This CDR3 comprises 13 residues.

This sequence originates from a woman in her 50s with acute or convalescent COVID-19. Sequencing was carried out using peripheral blood. The chain is built from TRBV2 and TRBJ2-1, with TRBD1 matching 11 bases. CDR3 coding DNA: TGTGCCAGCAGTCGGGACAGGGGGAGGGAGCAGTTCTTC. Translated: CASSRDRGREQFF.